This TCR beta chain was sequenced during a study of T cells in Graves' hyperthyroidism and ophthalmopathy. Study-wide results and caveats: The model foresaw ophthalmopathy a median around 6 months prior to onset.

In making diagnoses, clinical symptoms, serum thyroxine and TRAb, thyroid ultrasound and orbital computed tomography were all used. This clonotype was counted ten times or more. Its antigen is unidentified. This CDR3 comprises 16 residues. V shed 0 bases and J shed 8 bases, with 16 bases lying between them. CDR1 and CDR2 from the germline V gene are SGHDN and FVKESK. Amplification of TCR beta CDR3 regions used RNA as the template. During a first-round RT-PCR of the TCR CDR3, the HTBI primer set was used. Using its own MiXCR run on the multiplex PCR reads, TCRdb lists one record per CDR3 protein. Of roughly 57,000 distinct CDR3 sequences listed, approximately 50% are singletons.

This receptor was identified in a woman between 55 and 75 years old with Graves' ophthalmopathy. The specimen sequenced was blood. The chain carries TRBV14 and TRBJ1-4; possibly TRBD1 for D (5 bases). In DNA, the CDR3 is TGTGCCAGCAGCCAAGATCGGGGCGGCGTAGGGGAAAAACTGTTTTTT. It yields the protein CASSQDRGGVGEKLFF.